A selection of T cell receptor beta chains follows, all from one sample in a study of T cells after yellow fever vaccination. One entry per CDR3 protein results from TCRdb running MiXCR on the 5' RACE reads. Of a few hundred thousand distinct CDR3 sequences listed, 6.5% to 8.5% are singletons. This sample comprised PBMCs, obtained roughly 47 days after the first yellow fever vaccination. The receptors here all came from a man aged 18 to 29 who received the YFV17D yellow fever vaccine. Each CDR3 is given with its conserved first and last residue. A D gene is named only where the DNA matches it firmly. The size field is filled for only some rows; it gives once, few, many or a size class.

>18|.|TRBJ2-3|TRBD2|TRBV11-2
CASSLGPRAGPGTDTQYF
TGTGCCAGCAGCTTAGGCCCCAGAGCGGGGCCAGGGACAGATACGCAGTATTTT
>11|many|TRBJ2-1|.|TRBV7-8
CASSLGVEQFF
TGTGCCAGCAGCTTAGGGGTTGAGCAGTTCTTC
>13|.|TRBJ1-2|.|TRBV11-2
CASSSPQGYGYTF
TGTGCCAGCAGCTCCCCCCAGGGTTATGGCTACACCTTC
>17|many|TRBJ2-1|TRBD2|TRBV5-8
CASSYTPISGGANEQFF
TGTGCCAGCAGCTACACTCCAATAAGCGGGGGGGCCAATGAGCAGTTCTTC
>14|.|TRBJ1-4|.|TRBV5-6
CASSLSGADEKLFF
TGTGCCAGCAGCTTGTCAGGGGCGGATGAAAAACTGTTTTTT
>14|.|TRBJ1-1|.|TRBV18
CASSPEGWDTEAFF
TGTGCCAGCTCACCAGAGGGGTGGGACACTGAAGCTTTCTTT
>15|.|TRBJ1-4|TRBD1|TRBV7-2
CASSLRDRGNEKLFF
TGTGCCAGCAGCTTGCGGGACAGGGGTAATGAAAAACTGTTTTTT
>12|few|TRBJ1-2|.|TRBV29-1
CSVGTDVYGYTF
TGCAGCGTTGGGACCGATGTCTATGGCTACACCTTC
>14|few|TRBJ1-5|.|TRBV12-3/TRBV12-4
CASREGGTEQPQHF
TGTGCCAGCAGGGAGGGCGGGACGGAGCAGCCCCAGCATTTT
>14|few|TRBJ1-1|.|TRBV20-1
CSARAGHPGTEAFF
TGCAGTGCTAGAGCGGGCCACCCGGGCACTGAAGCTTTCTTT
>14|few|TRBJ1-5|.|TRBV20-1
CSASRDRGYQPQHF
TGCAGTGCTAGCCGGGACCGAGGCTATCAGCCCCAGCATTTT
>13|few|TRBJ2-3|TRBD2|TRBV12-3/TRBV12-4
CASITSVTDTQYF
TGTGCCAGCATTACTAGCGTCACAGATACGCAGTATTTT
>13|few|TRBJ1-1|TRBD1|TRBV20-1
CSARWTGATEAFF
TGCAGTGCTAGATGGACAGGGGCCACTGAAGCTTTCTTT
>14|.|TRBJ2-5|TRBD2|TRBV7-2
CASSRGGLQETQYF
TGTGCCAGCAGCCGGGGGGGCTTACAAGAGACCCAGTACTTC
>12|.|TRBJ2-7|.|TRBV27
CASRTLTYEQYF
TGTGCCAGCCGGACACTGACCTACGAGCAGTACTTC
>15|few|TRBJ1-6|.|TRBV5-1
CASSPRGSRDSPLHF
TGCGCCAGCAGCCCGAGGGGTTCCCGGGATTCACCCCTCCACTTT
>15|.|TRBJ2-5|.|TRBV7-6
CASSLGAGGTETQYF
TGTGCCAGCAGCTTAGGGGCAGGGGGGACGGAGACCCAGTACTTC
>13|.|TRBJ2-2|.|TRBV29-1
CSGWDGITGELFF
TGCAGCGGGTGGGACGGAATCACCGGGGAGCTGTTTTTT
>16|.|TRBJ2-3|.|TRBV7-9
CASSLVASRITDTQYF
TGTGCCAGCAGCTTAGTGGCTAGCAGGATCACAGATACGCAGTATTTT
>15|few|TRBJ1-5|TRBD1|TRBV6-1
CASSRDRLSNQPQHF
TGTGCCAGCAGTCGGGACAGGCTTAGCAATCAGCCCCAGCATTTT
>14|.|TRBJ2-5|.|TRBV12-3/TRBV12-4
CASSAIGRGETQYF
TGTGCCAGCAGTGCAATAGGACGAGGGGAGACCCAGTACTTC
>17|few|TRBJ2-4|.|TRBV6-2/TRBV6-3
CASTSLEGWGAKNIQYF
TGTGCCAGCACCTCCCTGGAGGGCTGGGGCGCCAAAAACATTCAGTACTTC